This T cell receptor (beta chain) stems from a study of sequential checkpoint blockade in melanoma. Across the whole study: Arm A got nivolumab then ipilimumab; arm B the reverse, 1:1.

Specified treatment: randomized to nivolumab then ipilimumab (arm A) or the reverse (arm B). PBMC sorting kept live CD3+CD8+ cells without CD19 or CD56. CDR1 is ENHRY, CDR2 SYGVKD, per germline. This CDR3 has 18 residues. J lost 4 bases, V lost 6 bases, and 19 bases had no gene match. This clone was observed a few times. Measured with immunoSEQ multiplex PCR; TCRdb has only the in-frame clones, and not every one. This repertoire shows about 20,000 clones, 75% to 85% found once; its top ten account for around 50%. This rearrangement joins TRBV10-3 to TRBJ2-7; the match to TRBD1 covers 9 bases. This TCR derives from a human donor with melanoma. Sequenced here: CD8+ T cells sorted from blood (inferred from file names), sampled from a patient given nivolumab and ipilimumab in sequence. CDR3 sequence reads: CAIRDYTGTGSKNYEQYF. CDR3 in DNA: TGTGCCATCAGGGACTATACCGGGACAGGGTCTAAAAATTACGAGCAGTACTTC.